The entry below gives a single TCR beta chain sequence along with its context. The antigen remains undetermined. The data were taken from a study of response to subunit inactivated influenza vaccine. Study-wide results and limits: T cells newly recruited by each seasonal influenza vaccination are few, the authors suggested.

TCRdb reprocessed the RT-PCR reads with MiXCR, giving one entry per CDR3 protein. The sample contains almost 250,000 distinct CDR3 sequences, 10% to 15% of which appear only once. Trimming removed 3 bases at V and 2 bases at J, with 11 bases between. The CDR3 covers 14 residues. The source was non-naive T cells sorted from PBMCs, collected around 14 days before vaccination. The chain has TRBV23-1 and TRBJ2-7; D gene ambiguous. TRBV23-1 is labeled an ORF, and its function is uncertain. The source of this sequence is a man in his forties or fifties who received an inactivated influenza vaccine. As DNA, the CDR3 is TGCGCCAGCAGTCAGGTTACAGACCCCTACGAGCAGTACTTC. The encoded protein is CASSQVTDPYEQYF.